This T cell receptor beta chain was retrieved from a study of blood T cells in healthy people across ages. General study results and limits: Per million T cells, TCR beta diversity dropped roughly linearly as age increased. Relative to aged donors, long-lived donors carried more naive CD4+ cells and displayed higher diversity.

This CDR3 spans 14 amino acids. CDR1 SGHKS and CDR2 YYEKEE come from the germline V gene (reference sequence). V lost 1 base, J lost 8 bases, and 13 bases lay in between. Every sample had a minimum of 6 million PBMCs isolated. A second PCR, run for 7 to 11 cycles, used a sample-barcoded 5' primer plus a J-beta primer mix. A 12-random-nucleotide template-switch adaptor tagged each cDNA molecule. One entry per CDR3 protein results from TCRdb running MiXCR on the 5' RACE reads. Of over 950,000 distinct CDR3 sequences in the sample, roughly 50% are singletons; the top ten hold about a fifth. About this clonotype itself: Its antigen is as yet unknown.

The receptor's source is a woman aged 60 to 75 in good health. The sample was blood. The genes are TRBV5-5 and TRBJ2-1; TRBD1 is a possible D gene (6 bases). The CDR3 protein is CASSLFAGDDEQFF. The DNA for the CDR3 is TGTGCCAGCAGCTTGTTCGCAGGGGATGATGAGCAGTTCTTC.